This T cell receptor (beta chain) was identified during a study of cytomegalovirus exposure and HLA in healthy donors. The PCR ran on 60 Vbeta and 13 Jbeta primers. In the authors' methods: Per a later analysis, the number of unique TCR beta chains was around 79 million, of which 9 million to 14 million were shared. The method was immunoSEQ multiplex PCR; TCRdb's version includes in-frame clones alone and lacks a portion of them. Clone size and the V and J calls come from that table; the DNA yielded D and trimming. The table lists 100,000 to 150,000 clones, about 80% of them singletons, with around 3% in the top ten. The sequencing sample was made of PBMCs. The TCR originated in a boy younger than 10 in good health and CMV-seronegative.

In nucleotides, the CDR3 is TGTGCCTGGAGTGTACGGGAGAACACTGAAGCTTTCTTT. Protein: CAWSVRENTEAFF. The V and J genes are TRBV30 and TRBJ1-1; no clear D gene. The ends were cut back, 0 bases at V and 1 base at J, with 6 bases in the middle. CDR3 size: 13 residues. Germline V CDR1 and CDR2: GTSNPN, SVGIG (reference sequence).